This T cell receptor beta chain stems from a study of blood T cell repertoires in COVID-19. The overall study: Acute and convalescent COVID-19 samples came from the United States, Italy and Spain. T cells, B-cell-depleted T cells, or PBMCs provided the cDNA or gDNA that served as material.

The CDR3 runs 15 residues. The V end was cut by 3 bases, the J end by 0 bases, with 9 bases between. CDR1 LNHDA and CDR2 SQIVND come from the germline V gene (reference sequence). Authors' processing steps: Estimated nucleated cell counts came from reference gene primer amplification. Assay: immunoSEQ multiplex PCR; the TCRdb copy retains only in-frame clones and omits some. V and J calls and clone size are those listed in that table; D and trimming were worked out from the DNA. The profile covers 200,000 to 250,000 clones, with 84% appearing a single time and about a sixth taken by the ten largest. The rearrangement uses TRBV19 and TRBJ2-1; D possibly corresponds to TRBD2 (5 bases). The specimen was peripheral blood. The TCR comes from an elderly woman with active or convalescent COVID-19. The CDR3 protein is CASSMRASSYNEQFF. In nucleotides, the CDR3 is TGTGCCAGTAGTATGAGGGCCAGCTCCTACAATGAGCAGTTCTTC.